These 20 T cell receptor beta chains were all obtained from the same sample, sequenced in a study of shared clonotypes between healthy human individuals. Clones were sequenced by immunoSEQ multiplex PCR, and TCRdb holds only the in-frame ones, with some missing. The data contain 2 million to 3 million clones, over 85% of them seen just once; the ten biggest clones take up approximately 0.35%. Sequencing was done on a sample of naive CD4+ T cells from PBMCs. Stated subset: CD45RA+ positively selected. The origin of the receptors is a man aged 18 to 30 in good health. Some clones in this sample may be carry-over from other donors' samples.

V and J are TRBV18 and TRBJ1-5; TRBD1 matches 9 bases. CDR1 KGHSH and CDR2 LQKENI come from the germline V gene. V lost 5 bases, J lost 4 bases, and 6 bases stayed unmatched. The CDR3 totals 15 residues. Here the CDR3 DNA reads TGTGCCAGCTCATCAGAGACAGGGGGAAATCAGCCCCAGCATTTT. This sequence encodes CASSSETGGNQPQHF.

A note on this clone: Distinct nucleotide sequences in the sample also encode this CDR3. This rearrangement joins TRBV20-1 to TRBJ2-3; D unclear. The germline gives CDR1 DFQATT, CDR2 SNEGSKA (reference sequence). V lost 3 bases and J lost 3, with 4 bases in between. This CDR3 is built from 11 residues. The CDR3 loop is CSASTTDTQYF. CDR3 coding DNA: TGCAGTGCTAGTACGACAGATACGCAGTATTTT.

This chain joins TRBV4-2 and TRBJ2-1; 13 bases fit TRBD2. The CDR3 has 19 amino acids. After removal of 4 bases from V and 2 bases from J, the junction contained 11 bases not matched to a gene. Germline loops: CDR1 LGHNA, CDR2 YNFKEQ. In DNA, the CDR3 is TGTGCCAGCAGCCGAGACGGGACTAGCGGGATTTCCGCCTACAATGAGCAGTTCTTC. Translation: CASSRDGTSGISAYNEQFF.

The rearrangement uses TRBV7-7 and TRBJ2-1; D gene ambiguous. The V end lost 5 bases, the J end lost 2 bases, and 10 bases lay between the germline ends. CDR3 length: 14 amino acids. Germline values: CDR1 SSHAT, CDR2 FNYEAQ (reference sequence). In nucleotides, the CDR3 is TGTGCCAGCAGCCCCTTAAACACCTACAATGAGCAGTTCTTC. It is translated as CASSPLNTYNEQFF.

The chain joins TRBV2 to TRBJ2-7; 8 bases map to TRBD2. Germline CDR1 is SNHLY and CDR2 is FYNNEI. The V and J ends lost 6 bases and 5 bases, in that order; junction bases with no gene match: 9. This CDR3 has 14 amino acids. DNA of the CDR3: TGTGCCAGCAGCCAAGGGACTAGTGGCGACGAGCAGTACTTC. Translation: CASSQGTSGDEQYF.

About this clone itself: Within the sample, other DNA sequences also encode this same CDR3. The chain joins TRBV5-1 to TRBJ2-7, with D possibly TRBD2 on 6 matching bases. The V end was cut by 4 bases, the J end by 0 bases, with 14 bases between. The CDR3 loop spans 15 amino acids. The germline V gene encodes CDR1 SGHRS and CDR2 YFSETQ. This chain's CDR3 is CASSPGLLSSYEQYF. The CDR3 nucleotides are TGCGCCAGCAGCCCGGGACTCCTGAGCTCCTACGAGCAGTACTTC.

This clone was counted a single time. The CDR3 region has the DNA TGTGCCACCAGCAGAGATAGATCCGCAACTAATGAAAAACTGTTTTTT. Amino acids: CATSRDRSATNEKLFF. This chain joins TRBV15 and TRBJ1-4; no clear D gene. Germline assignment: CDR1 LNHNV and CDR2 YYDKDF (reference sequence). The CDR3 contains 16 residues. The V end was cut by 0 bases, the J end by 0 bases, with 8 bases between.

The CDR3 loop reads CASSPGAYSGANVLTF. Here the CDR3 DNA reads TGTGCCAGCAGCCCCGGGGCCTACTCTGGGGCCAACGTCCTGACTTTC. The V gene is TRBV7-9, the J gene TRBJ2-6, with D perhaps given as TRBD1 or TRBD2 (5 bases each). The V end lost 5 bases, the J end lost 0 bases, and 11 bases lay between the germline ends. This CDR3 is 16 amino acids long. The V gene's germline CDR1 is SEHNR and CDR2 FQNEAQ (reference sequence).

The chain recombines TRBV6-5 with TRBJ2-7; 10 bases map to TRBD2. Germline loops: CDR1 MNHEY, CDR2 SVGAGI. J gave up 2 bases and V 6 bases, and 7 bases lay outside the gene matches. The CDR3 contains 15 residues. For the CDR3, the DNA is TGTGCCAGCAGGCCGGGACTAGCGAGACCCTACGAGCAGTACTTC. It translates to CASRPGLARPYEQYF.

V usage is TRBV9 and J usage is TRBJ2-3, with no clear D. The CDR3 has 16 residues. With 0 bases removed from V and 0 bases from J, the gap between germline ends came to 11 bases. Per germline, CDR1 SGDLS and CDR2 YYNGEE. In DNA form, the CDR3 reads TGTGCCAGCAGCGTAGGAGGCGGTTATAGCACAGATACGCAGTATTTT. The encoded protein is CASSVGGGYSTDTQYF.

Concerning this clone: The same CDR3 also results from other DNA sequences found in this sample. This chain connects TRBV7-9 to TRBJ1-2; D unclear. CDR1 is SEHNR and CDR2 is FQNEAQ in the germline V gene (reference sequence). CDR3 length: 12 amino acids. V shed 2 bases and J shed 5 bases, with 6 bases lying between them. The DNA of the CDR3 is TGTGCCAGCAGCTTAACAGTTTATGGCTACACCTTC. Its protein is CASSLTVYGYTF.

The chain uses TRBV19 and TRBJ2-1; D gene unclear. The germline V and J ends were trimmed by 4 bases and 5 bases, with 21 bases remaining between them. The CDR3 totals 17 residues. Germline-derived CDR1 and CDR2 are LNHDA and SQIVND (reference sequence). CDR3 DNA: TGTGCCAGTAGTACGACATATGGTCTAGGCGACAACAATGAGCAGTTCTTC. It codes for CASSTTYGLGDNNEQFF.

The chain recombines TRBV7-2 with TRBJ2-7; 7 nucleotides align to TRBD2. CDR1 and CDR2 (germline): SGHTA, FQGNSA. This CDR3 spans 16 amino acids. With 1 base clipped from V and 6 bases from J, the junction kept 12 bases outside the gene matches. Written as DNA, the CDR3 is TGTGCCAGCAGCTTAGTACTGTTCCCGCGGGGGAGCGAGCAGTACTTC. It codes for CASSLVLFPRGSEQYF. The variable domain in full, with the rest retrieved from reference TRBV7-2 and TRBJ2-7, is GAGVSQSPSNKVTEKGKDVELRCDPISGHTALYWYRQSLGQGLEFLIYFQGNSAPDKSGLPSDRFSAERTGGSVSTLTIQRTQQEDSAVYLCASSLVLFPRGSEQYFGPGTRLTVT.

The chain uses TRBV9 and TRBJ1-2; maybe TRBD1 (6 bases). The CDR3 runs 16 residues. V gave up 1 base and J gave up 0 bases, with 13 bases separating them. Germline lookup yields CDR1 SGDLS and CDR2 YYNGEE. The CDR3 reads CASSVSRQAPNYGYTF. The CDR3 DNA is TGTGCCAGCAGCGTATCCCGACAGGCGCCTAACTATGGCTACACCTTC.

This clone was recorded only once. CDR3 in DNA: TGTGCCAGCAGCTCCCACGCCGCTAAAGAGACCCAGTACTTC. Protein sequence: CASSSHAAKETQYF. J is TRBJ2-5 and V is TRBV7-2; D unresolved. Germline CDR1 and CDR2: SGHTA and FQGNSA. The CDR3 is made up of 14 amino acids. Trimming pared 4 bases from V and 3 bases from J, leaving 12 bases between.

Only one count was recorded for this clone. The rearrangement joins TRBV11-2 to TRBJ1-1; D remains unclear. CDR1 and CDR2 from the germline V gene are SGHAT and FQNNGV. Trimming cost V 5 bases and J 1 base, with 11 bases left between them. There are 14 residues in the CDR3. This chain's CDR3 is CASSRTATNTEAFF. The CDR3 coding sequence is TGTGCCAGCAGCCGGACTGCAACGAACACTGAAGCTTTCTTT.

A word on this clone: The sample holds other DNA sequences that translate to the same CDR3. V gene TRBV7-9 combines with J gene TRBJ1-5; TRBD1 is a possible D gene (6 bases). The CDR3 runs to 13 residues. Per the germline V gene, CDR1 is SEHNR and CDR2 is FQNEAQ (reference sequence). Deletions cut 1 base from V and 6 bases from J, with 7 bases between. This chain's CDR3 is CASSLEGGQPQHF. CDR3 sequence (DNA): TGTGCCAGCAGCTTAGAAGGGGGTCAGCCCCAGCATTTT.

The sample holds one count of this clone. V and J are TRBV25-1 and TRBJ2-5, with D perhaps matching TRBD1 or TRBD2 (5 bases each). The V gene lost 2 bases and the J gene lost 5 bases, with 15 bases spanning the gap. Per germline, CDR1 MGHDK and CDR2 SYGVNS. The CDR3 has 15 residues. Here the CDR3 DNA reads TGTGCCAGCAGTGAAGGGGGAGCCGGGCGGGAGACCCAGTACTTC. It translates to CASSEGGAGRETQYF.

The chain combines TRBV6-6 with TRBJ2-5, with 7 bases identical to TRBD1. The CDR3 spans 13 residues. Germline assignment: CDR1 MNHNY and CDR2 SVGAGI (reference sequence). Germline trimming cut 5 bases from V and 4 bases from J; bases unmatched to any gene: 4. CDR3 protein: CASSRQGVETQYF. The CDR3 nucleotides are TGTGCCAGCAGTCGACAGGGCGTAGAGACCCAGTACTTC.

The chain combines TRBV7-2 with TRBJ2-1; D not resolved. The CDR3 is made up of 13 amino acids. V lost 2 bases to trimming and J lost 3 bases, with 5 bases between them. The germline CDR1 and CDR2 sequences are SGHTA and FQGNSA. The DNA for the CDR3 is TGTGCCAGCAGCTTATCGCACTACAATGAGCAGTTCTTC. This sequence encodes CASSLSHYNEQFF.